This passage covers 6 T cell receptor beta chains from one sample sequenced in a study of blood T cell repertoires in COVID-19. Clones were read by immunoSEQ multiplex PCR, and TCRdb kept only the in-frame ones, dropping some. The sample has hundreds of thousands of clones; approximately 80% are singletons. Sequenced: PBMCs or T cells enriched from blood (not recorded which). All receptors come from a woman in her fifties or sixties who had recovered from COVID-19.

The chain combines TRBV20-1 with TRBJ2-1, with 7 bases identical to TRBD2. The CDR3 runs 14 residues. Germline CDR1 DFQATT, CDR2 SNEGSKA (reference sequence). The V gene end was trimmed by 3 bases and the J gene end by 4 bases; junction bases not matched to a gene: 6. DNA for the CDR3: TGCAGTGCTAGTCCTAGCGGAAGATACAATGAGCAGTTCTTC. Its protein product is CSASPSGRYNEQFF.

The chain recombines TRBV15 with TRBJ1-1; D remains unclear. CDR1 LNHNV and CDR2 YYDKDF come from the germline V gene (reference sequence). V was shortened by 0 bases and J by 4 bases, with 15 bases between the two germline ends. The CDR3 loop spans 16 amino acids. CDR3 in DNA: TGTGCCACCAGCAGAGATCGGTCCCGGGGATCCACTGAAGCTTTCTTT. This codes for CATSRDRSRGSTEAFF.

This clone was found a few times. The rearrangement joins TRBV3-1 (or the pseudogene TRBV3-2) to TRBJ1-3, with D uncertain. The germline V gene has CDR1 LGHDT and CDR2 YNNKEL (reference sequence). This CDR3 comprises 20 residues. Trimming took 8 bases from V and 3 from J, leaving 32 bases between them. The CDR3 region has the DNA TGTGCCAGCGGTAGAGGAGGATTGGAAGCTGGCTATTTCTTTGGAAACACCATATATTTT. This translates into CASGRGGLEAGYFFGNTIYF.

This clone came up many times. The rearrangement joins TRBV5-1 to TRBJ2-1, with D unresolved. Trimming pared 3 bases from V and 0 bases from J, leaving 10 bases between. The CDR3 consists of 15 residues. Germline CDR1 and CDR2: SGHRS and YFSETQ. CDR3 sequence (DNA): TGCGCCAGCAGCTCGACATCCAGCTCCTACAATGAGCAGTTCTTC. This encodes CASSSTSSSYNEQFF.

CDR3 region: CASSSTSTDTQYF. CDR3 in DNA: TGTGCCAGCAGCTCAACTAGCACAGATACGCAGTATTTT. The chain employs TRBV7-9 and TRBJ2-3, with unresolved D. Per germline, CDR1 SEHNR and CDR2 FQNEAQ (reference sequence). V gave up 4 bases and J gave up 0 bases, with 5 bases separating them. This CDR3 is built from 13 residues.

This chain uses TRBV7-8 with TRBJ2-7; 10 positions match TRBD2. Germline V lookup: CDR1 SGHVS, CDR2 FQNEAQ. This CDR3 is 16 amino acids long. V shed 1 base, J shed 2 bases, and the junction held 5 bases outside the gene matches. CDR3 bases: TGTGCCAGCAGCTTAGAGGGACTAGCGAGTCCCTACGAGCAGTACTTC. As protein: CASSLEGLASPYEQYF.